This entry lists 29 T cell receptor beta chains sequenced from one sample in a study of T cells in Graves' hyperthyroidism and ophthalmopathy. RNA transcripts were the template for amplifying TCR beta CDR3 regions. Researchers ran a first-round RT-PCR on the TCR CDR3 using the HTBI primer set. TCRdb ran MiXCR on the multiplex PCR reads and lists one entry per CDR3 protein. The sample has more than 550,000 distinct CDR3 sequences, about 19% seen once. The material sequenced was blood. The receptor source for this set is a woman aged 45-65 years with Graves' hyperthyroidism that later progressed to Graves' ophthalmopathy.

The chain has TRBV13 and TRBJ2-3; no clear D gene. The germline gives CDR1 PRHDT, CDR2 FYEKMQ (reference sequence). This CDR3 comprises 14 residues. Trimming stripped 1 base from V and 2 bases from J, with 7 bases between. The chain's CDR3 is CASSLERTTDTQYF. In nucleotides, the CDR3 is TGTGCCAGCAGCTTAGAACGGACCACAGATACGCAGTATTTT.

A single count supports this clonotype. The rearrangement uses TRBV3-1 and TRBJ1-4; D unresolved. The CDR3 runs 12 residues. The germline V gene encodes CDR1 LGHDT and CDR2 YNNKEL (reference sequence). Deletions cut 2 bases from V and 8 bases from J, with 6 bases between. DNA of the CDR3: TGTGCCAGCAGCCAAAATAGAGAAAAACTGTTTTTT. Protein product: CASSQNREKLFF.

The table lists this clonotype with a few counts. This chain links TRBV27 with TRBJ2-7; a possible D gene is TRBD1 (7 bases). Germline V gene data show CDR1 as MNHEY and CDR2 as SMNVEV (reference sequence). CDR3 length: 14 residues. Deletions cut 4 bases from V and 5 bases from J, with 15 bases between. CDR3 DNA sequence: TGTGCCAGCAGTTACGCAGGGGGGAGTGACGAGCAGTACTTC. It encodes CASSYAGGSDEQYF.

There are many counts of this clonotype. This rearrangement joins TRBV4-2 to TRBJ2-5; D is ambiguous. Germline CDR1 reads LGHNA; CDR2 reads YNFKEQ. This CDR3 spans 14 amino acids. The V gene lost 0 bases and the J gene lost 5 bases, with 10 bases spanning the gap. The CDR3 sequence: CASSQDLGTETQYF. As DNA, the CDR3 is TGTGCCAGCAGCCAAGACTTAGGTACTGAGACCCAGTACTTC.

This clonotype came up a few times. The V call is TRBV6-2 or TRBV6-3, the J call TRBJ2-7; perhaps TRBD2 as D (5 bases). Germline V gene sequence: CDR1 MNHEY, CDR2 SVGEGT. The CDR3 runs 17 residues. V lost 2 bases to trimming and J lost 2 bases, with 19 bases between them. Here the CDR3 DNA reads TGTGCCAGCAGTTACGCACAGCTAGCTTATAGTACCTACGAGCAGTACTTC. It encodes CASSYAQLAYSTYEQYF.

This clonotype was observed a few times. The chain links TRBV10-3 to TRBJ2-3, with TRBD2 matching over 11 bases. J gave up 2 bases and V 3 bases, and 4 bases lay outside the gene matches. The CDR3 has 16 amino acids. Looked up from germline, CDR1 is ENHRY and CDR2 is SYGVKD. CDR3 coding DNA: TGTGCCATCAGTGAAGCTAGCGGGGGGAACACAGATACGCAGTATTTT. Translation: CAISEASGGNTDTQYF.

The chain combines TRBV6-4 with TRBJ1-1; TRBD1 is a possible D gene (5 bases). The CDR3 extends over 15 amino acids. Trimming removed 6 bases at V and 1 base at J, with 15 bases between. CDR1 is MRHNA and CDR2 is SNTAGT in the germline V gene. The CDR3 bases are TGTGCCAGCAGACCCCGGCAGGGAGAGAACACTGAAGCTTTCTTT. Residues: CASRPRQGENTEAFF.

A few counts support this clonotype. The V call is TRBV24-1, the J call TRBJ1-1, with 9 bases lining up with TRBD1. CDR1 KGHDR and CDR2 SFDVKD come from the germline V gene. V lost 3 bases, J lost 1 base, and 2 bases stayed unmatched. CDR3 length: 15 amino acids. In DNA form, the CDR3 reads TGTGCCACCAGTGATCCGACAGGGGGGAACACTGAAGCTTTCTTT. Translated: CATSDPTGGNTEAFF.

The sample holds many counts of this clonotype. V and J are TRBV6-1 and TRBJ2-1; 7 nucleotides agree with TRBD1. CDR3 length: 16 amino acids. From germline, CDR1 is MNHNS and CDR2 SASEGT. V dropped 1 base and J dropped 2; count of bases not matched to a gene: 5. The DNA for the CDR3 is TGTGCCAGCAGTGAAGGACAGGGTCCGACCTACAATGAGCAGTTCTTC. This codes for CASSEGQGPTYNEQFF.

V and J are TRBV20-1 and TRBJ1-4; 8 bases line up with TRBD1. The length of the CDR3 is 14 residues. J was trimmed by 5 bases and V by 7 bases; bases with no gene match: 9. Germline CDR1 DFQATT, CDR2 SNEGSKA (reference sequence). The CDR3 bases are TGCAGTGTCGACACAGGGGGACCCAATGAAAAACTGTTTTTT. Translation gives CSVDTGGPNEKLFF.

This clonotype was picked up a small number of times. This chain uses TRBV2 with TRBJ1-2, with TRBD1 identical over 12 bases. The CDR3 contains 15 residues. The germline V gene has CDR1 SNHLY and CDR2 FYNNEI. The J segment lost 4 bases and the V segment lost 5 bases, leaving 5 bases of the junction unmatched. CDR3 nucleotide sequence: TGTGCCAGCAGTAGGGGACAGGGGGCGGTCTATGGCTACACCTTC. Translated, it gives CASSRGQGAVYGYTF. The entire variable domain, with the rest obtained from reference TRBV2 and TRBJ1-2, is as follows: EPEVTQTPSHQVTQMGQEVILRCVPISNHLYFYWYRQILGQKVEFLVSFYNNEISEKSEIFDDQFSVERPDGSNFTLKIRSTKLEDSAMYFCASSRGQGAVYGYTFGSGTRLTVV.

This clonotype appeared many times. The chain couples TRBV11-3 to TRBJ2-1; maybe TRBD2 (6 bases). The germline V and J ends were trimmed by 4 bases and 9 bases, with 16 bases remaining between them. This CDR3 comprises 14 residues. Germline lookup yields CDR1 SGHNT and CDR2 YENEEA. As DNA, the CDR3 is TGTGCCAGCAGCTCGTGGGACTCCCTTGGTGAGCAGTTCTTC. Translated: CASSSWDSLGEQFF.

Written as DNA, the CDR3 is TGCAGTGCTGGCAGGACTAATTCACCCCTCCACTTT. This encodes CSAGRTNSPLHF. V gene TRBV20-1 combines with J gene TRBJ1-6; no clear D. V was shortened by 5 bases and J by 6 bases, with 8 bases between the two germline ends. Germline V gene lookup returns CDR1 DFQATT and CDR2 SNEGSKA (reference sequence). This CDR3 spans 12 amino acids.

The sample holds many counts of this clonotype. The chain employs TRBV7-3 and TRBJ2-5; a possible D gene is TRBD2 (5 bases). Trimming took off 5 bases at V and 5 bases at J, with 18 bases between the two ends. This CDR3 is built from 15 residues. Germline CDR1 reads SGHTA; CDR2 reads FQGTGA. The CDR3 sequence is CASSPAVLTRETQYF. The CDR3 nucleotides read TGTGCCAGCAGCCCCGCTGTATTAACTAGGGAGACCCAGTACTTC.

Many counts were recorded for this clonotype. CDR3 bases: TGTGCCAGCAGCCAGCAGACTAGCGGGGGGCCATATGAGCAGTTCTTC. As protein: CASSQQTSGGPYEQFF. The rearrangement uses TRBV3-1 and TRBJ2-1, with TRBD2 identical over 13 bases. The junction had 7 bases not matched to a gene; V was cut back by 3 bases and J by 8 bases. The germline V gene encodes CDR1 LGHDT and CDR2 YNNKEL (reference sequence). The CDR3 length is 16 residues.

Only a few counts were recorded for this clonotype. V gene TRBV7-6 combines with J gene TRBJ2-2, with D perhaps matching TRBD1 (5 bases). The CDR3 has 15 amino acids. The V end lost 6 bases, the J end lost 2 bases, and 13 bases lay between the germline ends. Germline assignment: CDR1 SGHVS and CDR2 FNYEAQ. The CDR3: CASSHRITNTGELFF. The CDR3 nucleotides are TGTGCCAGCAGTCACAGGATAACTAACACCGGGGAGCTGTTTTTT.

The sample holds a few counts of this clonotype. V usage is TRBV20-1 and J usage is TRBJ1-5, with no clear D. The V gene's germline CDR1 is DFQATT and CDR2 SNEGSKA (reference sequence). The V end lost 5 bases, the J end lost 0 bases, and 11 bases lay between the germline ends. There are 14 residues in the CDR3. The CDR3 DNA follows: TGCAGTGCTTCAGGAGACAATAGCAATCAGCCCCAGCATTTT. Translation: CSASGDNSNQPQHF.

This clonotype showed up just a few times. The CDR3 loop is CASSLSGHRYEQYF. The CDR3 region has the DNA TGTGCCAGCAGCTTATCGGGCCATCGGTACGAGCAGTACTTC. The J gene is TRBJ2-7, the V gene TRBV11-2, with D uncertain. The CDR3 covers 14 residues. Trimming shortened V by 2 bases and J by 4 bases, and 12 bases separated the two germline ends. The V gene's germline CDR1 is SGHAT and CDR2 FQNNGV.

The V and J genes are TRBV4-2 and TRBJ1-5, with D maybe TRBD1 (5 bases). V was clipped by 4 bases and J by 7 bases, with 14 bases between them. The CDR3 totals 14 residues. Germline V gene data show CDR1 as LGHNA and CDR2 as YNFKEQ. The CDR3 nucleotides are TGTGCCAGCAGCCCCGCGGGGGAATCACAGCCCCAGCATTTT. It translates to CASSPAGESQPQHF.

In this sample, this clonotype turned up many times. The chain carries TRBV20-1 and TRBJ2-1, with 12 bases aligning to TRBD2. V lost 4 bases and J lost 4; bases outside the gene matches: 2. The CDR3 loop spans 14 amino acids. Germline V gene lookup returns CDR1 DFQATT and CDR2 SNEGSKA (reference sequence). The CDR3 DNA reads TGCAGTGCTACCGGACTAGCGGGGTACAATGAGCAGTTCTTC. This encodes CSATGLAGYNEQFF.

Turning to this clonotype: A much bigger clone sits one base away, suggesting this may be a read error. The chain couples TRBV6-1 to TRBJ2-5; D tentatively fits TRBD1 or TRBD2 (5 bases each). The CDR3 spans 13 residues. Germline assignment: CDR1 MNHNS and CDR2 SASEGT. The CDR3 region is CSESGTYQETQYF. CDR3 nucleotides: TGTTCTGAGTCGGGGACGTACCAAGAGACCCAGTACTTC.

The chain links TRBV12-3 or TRBV12-4 to TRBJ1-5; D may be TRBD1 (5 bases). The CDR3 contains 13 residues. The V gene lost 8 bases and the J gene lost 5 bases, with 13 bases spanning the gap. The CDR3: CASRALGDQPQHF. The DNA for the CDR3 is TGTGCCAGCCGGGCACTAGGGGATCAGCCCCAGCATTTT.

The gene calls are TRBV5-1 and TRBJ2-3; no clear D. The CDR3 runs 14 residues. Germline V gene lookup returns CDR1 SGHRS and CDR2 YFSETQ. The germline V and J ends were trimmed by 3 bases and 0 bases, with 8 bases remaining between them. The CDR3 DNA reads as TGCGCCAGCAGCTCAATGTCGAGCACAGATACGCAGTATTTT. Encoded protein: CASSSMSSTDTQYF.

The table lists this clonotype with a few counts. V and J are TRBV27 and TRBJ1-1; the D gene is possibly TRBD1 (5 bases). The V end was cut by 0 bases, the J end by 0 bases, with 11 bases between. Germline V gene data show CDR1 as MNHEY and CDR2 as SMNVEV (reference sequence). This CDR3 is 16 amino acids long. The CDR3 protein is CASSLSWGTMNTEAFF. Here the CDR3 DNA reads TGTGCCAGCAGTTTATCCTGGGGGACTATGAACACTGAAGCTTTCTTT.

This clonotype appeared many times. V and J are TRBV12-3 or TRBV12-4 and TRBJ2-5; TRBD1 matches at 10 bases. This CDR3 comprises 16 residues. V shed 1 base and J 5 bases; nucleotides not matched to a gene: 7. CDR3 amino acids: CASSLVRQGAGETQYF. CDR3 bases: TGTGCCAGCAGTTTAGTGAGACAGGGGGCGGGTGAGACCCAGTACTTC.

V is TRBV27 and J is TRBJ2-7; 11 nucleotides match TRBD2. With V trimmed by 4 bases and J by 2 bases, 4 bases remained unmatched. This CDR3 comprises 15 residues. Germline assignment: CDR1 MNHEY and CDR2 SMNVEV (reference sequence). CDR3 in DNA: TGTGCCAGCAGTTATTCTAGCGGGGGGACCTACGAGCAGTACTTC. This translates into CASSYSSGGTYEQYF.

This chain joins TRBV27 and TRBJ1-1, with a tentative D call TRBD1 (5 bases). V was trimmed by 5 bases and J by 7 bases, leaving 11 bases between them. The CDR3 is made up of 12 amino acids. Germline V gene lookup returns CDR1 MNHEY and CDR2 SMNVEV (reference sequence). In DNA, the CDR3 is TGTGCCAGCAGTCTCATGGGGCGTGAAGCTTTCTTT. Protein: CASSLMGREAFF.

This clonotype occurred many times. This rearrangement joins TRBV5-1 to TRBJ2-1, with unresolved D. The CDR3 is made up of 14 amino acids. The V end lost 0 bases, the J end lost 9 bases, and 13 bases lay between the germline ends. The germline V gene encodes CDR1 SGHRS and CDR2 YFSETQ. For the CDR3, the DNA is TGCGCCAGCAGCTTGGAGATGGGAAATCTTGAGCAGTTCTTC. Protein: CASSLEMGNLEQFF.

This clonotype was counted a few times. The chain employs TRBV12-3 or TRBV12-4 and TRBJ2-5; D perhaps matches TRBD1 (6 bases). The CDR3 spans 17 residues. V lost 4 bases to trimming and J lost 5 bases, with 23 bases between them. CDR3 amino acids: CASSYDPREGDFETQYF. The CDR3 nucleotides read TGTGCCAGCAGTTACGACCCTAGAGAGGGGGATTTTGAGACCCAGTACTTC.